This record covers a single T cell receptor beta chain. The PCR employed 60 Vbeta primers together with 13 Jbeta primers. Measured with immunoSEQ multiplex PCR; TCRdb has only the in-frame clones, and not every one. The specimen's table records around 46,000 clones. The sample is drawn from a study of cytomegalovirus exposure and HLA in healthy donors. CDR1 SNHLY and CDR2 FYNNEI come from the germline V gene. CDR3 size: 15 residues. V trimming: 6 bases; J trimming: 0 bases; junction bases outside the gene matches: 0. Sequenced input: PBMCs. This sequence originates from a woman aged 40 to 49 in good health and CMV-seronegative. The J gene is TRBJ2-1, the V gene TRBV2; 12 nucleotides agree with TRBD2. CDR3 sequence: CASRTSGSSYNEQFF. The CDR3 DNA sequence: TGTGCCAGCAGGACTAGCGGGAGCTCCTACAATGAGCAGTTCTTC.